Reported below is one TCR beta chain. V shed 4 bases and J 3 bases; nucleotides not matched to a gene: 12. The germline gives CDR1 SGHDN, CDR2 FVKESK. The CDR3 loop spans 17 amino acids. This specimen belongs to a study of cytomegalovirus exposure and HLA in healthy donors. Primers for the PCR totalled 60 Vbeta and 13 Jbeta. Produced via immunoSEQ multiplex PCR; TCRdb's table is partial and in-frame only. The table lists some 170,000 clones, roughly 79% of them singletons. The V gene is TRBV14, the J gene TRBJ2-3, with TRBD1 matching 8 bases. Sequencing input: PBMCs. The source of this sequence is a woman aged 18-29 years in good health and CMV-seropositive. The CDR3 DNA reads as TGTGCCAGCAGCCCTTTCAGGGGGCAGGGGCCGACAGATACGCAGTATTTT. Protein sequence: CASSPFRGQGPTDTQYF.